This T cell receptor (beta chain) derives from a study of shared clonotypes between healthy human individuals. CD4+ cells were split into CD45RA+ naive and CD45RA-negative memory subsets. Profiling relied on immunoSEQ multiplex PCR, and the TCRdb table lists in-frame clones only, not all of them. The data contain under 2,500,000 clones, more than 90% of them singletons. V shed 6 bases and J 2 bases; nucleotides not matched to a gene: 6. The germline V gene encodes CDR1 MGHRA and CDR2 YSYEKL. This CDR3 comprises 15 residues. The V and J genes are TRBV4-1 and TRBJ2-1; TRBD2 matches 8 bases. Sequencing was carried out using naive CD4+ T cells sorted from blood. Regarding subset: CD45RA+ positively selected. This clonotype was obtained from a man between 18 and 35 years old in good health. The CDR3 protein is CASRTSGLAYNEQFF. The CDR3 DNA reads TGCGCCAGCAGAACCTCGGGACTAGCCTACAATGAGCAGTTCTTC.